This T cell receptor (beta chain) was recovered during a study of blood T cell repertoires in COVID-19. The method was immunoSEQ multiplex PCR; TCRdb's version includes in-frame clones alone and lacks a portion of them. The repertoire consists of nearly 45,000 clones, with roughly 82% occurring once and the leading ten covering more than 13%. V was cut by 5 bases and J by 3 bases, with 10 bases left in between. This CDR3 has 13 residues. Germline CDR1 and CDR2: SGHAT and FQNNGV. The sample consisted of peripheral blood. This receptor was identified in a human donor in a cohort sampled during active COVID-19. J is TRBJ1-2 and V is TRBV11-2, with D hard to call. CDR3: CASSPDQDYGYTF. DNA of the CDR3: TGTGCCAGCAGCCCCGACCAGGACTATGGCTACACCTTC.